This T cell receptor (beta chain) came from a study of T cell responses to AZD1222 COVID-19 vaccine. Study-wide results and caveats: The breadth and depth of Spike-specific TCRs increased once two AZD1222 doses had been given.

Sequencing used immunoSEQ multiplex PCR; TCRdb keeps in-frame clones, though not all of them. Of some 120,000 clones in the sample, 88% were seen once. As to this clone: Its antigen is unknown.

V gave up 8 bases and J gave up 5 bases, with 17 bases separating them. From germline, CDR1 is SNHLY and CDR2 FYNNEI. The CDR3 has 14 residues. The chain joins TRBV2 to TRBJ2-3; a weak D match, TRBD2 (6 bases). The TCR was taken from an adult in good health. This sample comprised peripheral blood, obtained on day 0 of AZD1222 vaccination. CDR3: CASGPSGLVDTQYF. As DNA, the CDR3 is TGTGCCAGCGGGCCGAGCGGGTTGGTAGATACGCAGTATTTT.